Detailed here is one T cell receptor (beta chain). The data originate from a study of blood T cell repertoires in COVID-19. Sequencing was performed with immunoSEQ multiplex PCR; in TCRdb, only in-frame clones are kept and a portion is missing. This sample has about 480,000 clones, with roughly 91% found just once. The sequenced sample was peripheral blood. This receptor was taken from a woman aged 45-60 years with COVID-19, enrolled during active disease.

This CDR3 reads CASSASMGQGAGSTEAFF. The CDR3 DNA sequence: TGTGCCAGCAGTGCATCAATGGGACAGGGGGCAGGTAGTACTGAAGCTTTCTTT. The V gene is TRBV6-1, the J gene TRBJ1-1, with 12 nucleotides matching TRBD1. The CDR3 spans 18 residues. CDR1 is MNHNS and CDR2 is SASEGT in the germline V gene. V lost 4 bases and J lost 5; bases outside the gene matches: 14.